One sample yielded the 19 T cell receptor beta chains listed below, sequenced in a study of identical twins. TCRdb recomputed calls from the 5' RACE reads with MiXCR, one row per CDR3 protein. The table shows fewer than 350,000 distinct CDR3 sequences, with under 9% occurring only once. These data also featured in a second study, about yellow fever vaccine responses in identical twins.

Sequencing was done on a sample of memory (CD45RO+) T cells sorted from blood. The receptor set was obtained from a woman between 18 and 29 years old in good health.

The table lists this clonotype with a few counts. V usage is TRBV6-1 and J usage is TRBJ2-5; 8 bases are a match to TRBD2. This CDR3 spans 16 amino acids. J lost 4 bases, V lost 3 bases, and 10 bases had no gene match. CDR1 is MNHNS and CDR2 is SASEGT in the germline V gene. CDR3 in amino acids: CASSETPGGGRETQYF. CDR3 coding DNA: TGTGCCAGCAGTGAGACCCCCGGGGGGGGGAGAGAGACCCAGTACTTC.

The chain links TRBV11-2 to TRBJ1-4, with D maybe TRBD1 (5 bases). The CDR3 is 18 amino acids. Germline lookup yields CDR1 SGHAT and CDR2 FQNNGV. Trimming left V 2 bases short and J 5 bases short, with 21 bases between. The CDR3 sequence: CASSLLARIGAPNEKLFF. The CDR3, as DNA: TGTGCCAGCAGCTTATTGGCCCGGATCGGGGCCCCAAATGAAAAACTGTTTTTT.

The chain has TRBV6-2 or TRBV6-3 and TRBJ2-3; weak D call: TRBD2 (5 bases). Germline CDR1 reads MNHEY; CDR2 reads SVGEGT. V lost 9 bases to trimming and J lost 6 bases, with 13 bases between them. The CDR3 runs to 12 residues. CDR3 protein: CASRGGADTQYF. Here the CDR3 DNA reads TGTGCCAGTCGAGGAGGAGCTGATACGCAGTATTTT.

The rearrangement joins TRBV7-2 to TRBJ2-1, with TRBD1 identical over 8 bases. V dropped 3 bases and J dropped 4; count of bases not matched to a gene: 8. The CDR3 runs to 16 residues. The germline V gene has CDR1 SGHTA and CDR2 FQGNSA. The CDR3 sequence is CASSFRGQGRYNEQFF. CDR3 bases: TGTGCCAGCAGCTTCCGCGGACAGGGAAGGTACAATGAGCAGTTCTTC.

This clonotype was picked up many times. This chain connects TRBV11-1 to TRBJ2-2; 11 nucleotides align to TRBD1. Unmatched junction bases numbered 13, after V lost 7 bases and J lost 3 bases. CDR3 length: 18 residues. In germline, CDR1 is SGHAT, CDR2 FQDESV (reference sequence). CDR3 in DNA: TGTGCCAGCATCACCGGGACAGGGGGAGCTTATTACACCGGGGAGCTGTTTTTT. Its translation: CASITGTGGAYYTGELFF. Filled out from reference TRBV11-1 and TRBJ2-2, the complete variable domain reads EAEVAQSPRYKITEKSQAVAFWCDPISGHATLYWYRQILGQGPELLVQFQDESVVDDSQLPKDRFSAERLKGVDSTLKIQPAELGDSAMYLCASITGTGGAYYTGELFFGEGSRLTVL.

The chain uses TRBV20-1 and TRBJ2-1; 11 bases map to TRBD2. Trimming removed 4 bases from V and 4 bases from J; junction bases left unmatched: 6. The CDR3 is 15 residues long. Germline CDR1 reads DFQATT; CDR2 reads SNEGSKA (reference sequence). CDR3 in amino acids: CSATIGTSGYNEQFF. In DNA form, the CDR3 reads TGCAGTGCTACGATTGGGACTAGCGGTTACAATGAGCAGTTCTTC.

Comments on this clonotype: A read error may account for a junction end that differs from germline. This chain uses TRBV6-4 with TRBJ2-6; tentatively, D is TRBD1 (5 bases). The CDR3 spans 16 residues. CDR1 is MRHNA and CDR2 is SNTAGT in the germline V gene. Here the CDR3 DNA reads TGTGCCAGCAGTGGTGACGGAAACTCTGGGGCCAACGTCTTGACTTTC. It is translated as CASSGDGNSGANVLTF.

The rearrangement uses TRBV29-1 and TRBJ2-3; 8 positions match TRBD2. From germline, CDR1 is SQVTM and CDR2 ANQGSEA. The CDR3 is 13 amino acids. The V gene end was trimmed by 5 bases and the J gene end by 7 bases; junction bases not matched to a gene: 8. The CDR3 is CSVHRGGEYTQYF. CDR3 sequence (DNA): TGCAGCGTTCATCGGGGGGGCGAATATACGCAGTATTTT.

The chain uses TRBV5-5 and TRBJ1-1, with D unclear. This CDR3 contains 14 residues. Trimming stripped 4 bases from V and 4 bases from J, with 14 bases between. Germline CDR1 reads SGHKS; CDR2 reads YYEKEE (reference sequence). The CDR3 coding sequence is TGTGCCAGCAGCCCCCGGGAGGTTCCCACTGAAGCTTTCTTT. It specifies CASSPREVPTEAFF.

In its sample, this clonotype was seen many times. V gene TRBV20-1 combines with J gene TRBJ2-1; 8 bases are shared with TRBD1. This CDR3 comprises 13 residues. The germline CDR1 and CDR2 sequences are DFQATT and SNEGSKA (reference sequence). The trim removed 7 bases at V and 7 bases at J, leaving 9 bases unmatched. As DNA, the CDR3 is TGCAGTGTCGAGGGACAGGTATGGAATGAGCAGTTCTTC. This gives the protein CSVEGQVWNEQFF.

At least ten counts were recorded for this clonotype. V and J are TRBV14 and TRBJ2-1, with unresolved D. Trimming shortened V by 1 base and J by 12 bases, and 10 bases separated the two germline ends. There are 12 residues in the CDR3. Looked up from germline, CDR1 is SGHDN and CDR2 is FVKESK. The CDR3 region is CASSQVGLRQFF. The CDR3 DNA follows: TGTGCCAGCAGCCAAGTGGGGTTAAGGCAGTTCTTC. Based on the CDR3 plus reference TRBV14 and TRBJ2-1, the full variable domain is EAGVTQFPSHSVIEKGQTVTLRCDPISGHDNLYWYRRVMGKEIKFLLHFVKESKQDESGMPNNRFLAERTGGTYSTLKVQPAELEDSGVYFCASSQVGLRQFFGPGTRLTVL.

The V and J genes are TRBV20-1 and TRBJ2-7; 9 positions match TRBD2. V shed 5 bases, J shed 2 bases, and the junction held 1 base outside the gene matches. Germline V gene lookup returns CDR1 DFQATT and CDR2 SNEGSKA (reference sequence). The CDR3 runs 12 residues. CDR3 sequence: CSARLAAYEQYF. DNA for the CDR3: TGCAGTGCTCGACTAGCGGCCTACGAGCAGTACTTC.

CDR3 DNA: TGTGCCAGCAGACCCACCCTGGGAGAGATCTACGAGCAGTACTTC. Encoded protein: CASRPTLGEIYEQYF. The chain joins TRBV6-1 to TRBJ2-7, with D tentatively TRBD2 (5 bases). Trimming took 6 bases from V and 3 from J, leaving 18 bases between them. Germline CDR1 reads MNHNS; CDR2 reads SASEGT. This CDR3 has 15 residues.

The rearrangement uses TRBV6-1 and TRBJ2-1; 7 bases fit TRBD2. The V and J ends lost 5 bases and 6 bases, in that order; junction bases with no gene match: 10. The CDR3 runs 15 residues. CDR1 and CDR2 (germline): MNHNS, SASEGT. The CDR3 protein is CASSNRASGSNEQFF. As DNA, the CDR3 is TGTGCCAGCAGTAATAGGGCTAGCGGAAGCAATGAGCAGTTCTTC.

The table lists this clonotype with a few counts. The CDR3 spells CASSQETLYEQYF. Here the CDR3 DNA reads TGTGCCAGCAGCCAGGAAACGCTCTACGAGCAGTACTTC. V usage is TRBV14 and J usage is TRBJ2-7; D gene unclear. Germline V gene data show CDR1 as SGHDN and CDR2 as FVKESK. V lost 3 bases and J lost 3, with 9 bases in between. The CDR3 extends over 13 amino acids.

This clonotype has ten or more counts. The J gene is TRBJ2-3, the V gene TRBV3-1; 8 nucleotides align to TRBD2. Losses at the gene ends were 4 bases for V and 2 bases for J; bases not matched to a gene: 11. There are 17 residues in the CDR3. The germline V gene has CDR1 LGHDT and CDR2 YNNKEL (reference sequence). CDR3 bases: TGTGCCAGCAGCCCGGTTCAGGGCGGGAGGCCCACAGATACGCAGTATTTT. Translation: CASSPVQGGRPTDTQYF.

The rearrangement uses TRBV5-6 and TRBJ1-4; D call uncertain. V gave up 4 bases and J gave up 0 bases, with 10 bases separating them. Germline-derived CDR1 and CDR2 are SGHDT and YYEEEE. This CDR3 has 15 amino acids. The CDR3 spells CASSIRLATNEKLFF. CDR3 nucleotides: TGTGCCAGCAGCATTCGACTGGCAACTAATGAAAAACTGTTTTTT.

V gene TRBV20-1 combines with J gene TRBJ2-6, with 7 bases lining up with TRBD1. The length of the CDR3 is 15 residues. V lost 5 bases and J lost 4; bases outside the gene matches: 8. Germline V gene lookup returns CDR1 DFQATT and CDR2 SNEGSKA (reference sequence). The CDR3 DNA reads TGCAGTGCTTCCACAGGGGCCCGGGGGGCCAACGTCCTGACTTTC. Translation: CSASTGARGANVLTF.

CDR3 loop: CASSPNSPGANVLTF. The CDR3 bases are TGTGCCAGCAGCCCTAACAGTCCTGGGGCCAACGTCCTGACTTTC. The chain couples TRBV6-1 to TRBJ2-6; D is unclear. The germline CDR1 and CDR2 sequences are MNHNS and SASEGT. The V end was cut by 6 bases, the J end by 2 bases, with 11 bases between. CDR3 length: 15 residues.